A single sample gave rise to the 12 T cell receptor beta chains below, sequenced in a study of blood T cell repertoires in COVID-19. Sequencing was performed with immunoSEQ multiplex PCR; in TCRdb, only in-frame clones are kept and a portion is missing. Of 330,000 or so clones in the sample, 87% were seen once. Input material: peripheral blood. The receptors come from a man younger than 45 with COVID-19, enrolled during active disease.

J is TRBJ1-2 and V is TRBV19; D possibly corresponds to TRBD1 (5 bases). V was pared by 3 bases and J by 6 bases, with 20 bases between. CDR1 is LNHDA, CDR2 SQIVND, per germline (reference sequence). There are 16 residues in the CDR3. The CDR3 is CASSMANSAGPHGYTF. The CDR3 DNA reads TGTGCCAGTAGTATGGCAAACTCGGCAGGGCCCCATGGCTACACCTTC.

This clone came up once. The chain joins TRBV28 to TRBJ1-1, with TRBD1 identical over 8 bases. The CDR3 length is 15 residues. J was trimmed by 5 bases and V by 5 bases; bases with no gene match: 10. The germline CDR1 and CDR2 sequences are MDHEN and SYDVKM. The CDR3 coding sequence is TGTGCCAGCAGTGCTCTTCGGGACAGGATGACTGAAGCTTTCTTT. This sequence encodes CASSALRDRMTEAFF.

The V call is TRBV3-1 (or the pseudogene TRBV3-2), the J call TRBJ2-1, with D tentatively TRBD2 (6 bases). Trimming removed 0 bases at V and 4 bases at J, with 25 bases between. This CDR3 has 20 residues. The germline V gene has CDR1 LGHDT and CDR2 YNNKEL (reference sequence). Written as DNA, the CDR3 is TGTGCCAGCAGCCAAGATAGACGATTCTCTATCGGAGGGTTTTACAATGAGCAGTTCTTC. Residues: CASSQDRRFSIGGFYNEQFF.

The genes are TRBV19 and TRBJ2-3; D remains unclear. This CDR3 spans 14 amino acids. The V end lost 1 base, the J end lost 4 bases, and 9 bases lay between the germline ends. The V gene's germline CDR1 is LNHDA and CDR2 SQIVND (reference sequence). CDR3 nucleotides: TGTGCCAGTAGTATAGTAGGCGGAGCAGATACGCAGTATTTT. It is translated as CASSIVGGADTQYF. Using reference TRBV19 and TRBJ2-3 for the parts outside the CDR3, the full variable domain is DGGITQSPKYLFRKEGQNVTLSCEQNLNHDAMYWYRQDPGQGLRLIYYSQIVNDFQKGDIAEGYSVSREKKESFPLTVTSAQKNPTAFYLCASSIVGGADTQYFGPGTRLTVL.

This chain uses TRBV4-2 with TRBJ2-7, with TRBD1 matching 8 bases. The germline CDR1 and CDR2 sequences are LGHNA and YNFKEQ. The CDR3 is made up of 14 amino acids. With 0 bases clipped from V and 5 bases from J, the junction kept 3 bases outside the gene matches. CDR3 in amino acids: CASSQDRGRDEQYF. The DNA for the CDR3 is TGTGCCAGCAGCCAAGACAGGGGGCGCGACGAGCAGTACTTC.

The V and J genes are TRBV19 and TRBJ1-2; the match to TRBD1 covers 8 bases. The CDR3 is 15 amino acids. Germline loops: CDR1 LNHDA, CDR2 SQIVND (reference sequence). V was pared by 4 bases and J by 5 bases, with 9 bases of the junction left unmatched. The CDR3 region is CASSTQGTGGYGYTF. CDR3 nucleotide sequence: TGTGCCAGTAGTACTCAAGGGACAGGAGGGTATGGCTACACCTTC.

V gene TRBV7-8 combines with J gene TRBJ2-1; the match to TRBD2 covers 8 bases. Germline V lookup: CDR1 SGHVS, CDR2 FQNEAQ. The length of the CDR3 is 13 residues. Trimming at V came to 2 bases and at J to 9 bases, leaving 3 bases not matched to a gene. The CDR3 spells CASSLRGGREQFF. CDR3 sequence (DNA): TGTGCCAGCAGCTTACGGGGGGGACGTGAGCAGTTCTTC.

This chain joins TRBV5-1 and TRBJ1-6, with unresolved D. Germline lookup yields CDR1 SGHRS and CDR2 YFSETQ. Between the trimmed V and J ends, which lost 0 bases and 8 bases, there was a span of 9 bases. CDR3 length equals 14 residues. DNA of the CDR3: TGCGCCAGCAGCTTGGTCGGGTTAGATTCACCCCTCCACTTT. This translates into CASSLVGLDSPLHF.

The rearrangement uses TRBV12-3 or TRBV12-4 and TRBJ2-1; D is ambiguous. Trimming stripped 2 bases from V and 8 bases from J, with 10 bases between. This CDR3 is 13 amino acids long. CDR3 sequence: CASSLLVLDEQFF. CDR3 nucleotide sequence: TGTGCCAGCAGTTTACTAGTTCTCGATGAGCAGTTCTTC.

The chain joins TRBV4-1 to TRBJ2-7, with D possibly matching TRBD2 (5 bases). Trimming took 2 bases from V and 7 from J, leaving 24 bases between them. This CDR3 comprises 17 residues. Germline V gene sequence: CDR1 MGHRA, CDR2 YSYEKL. CDR3: CASSQLFPAPPTGEQYF. DNA for the CDR3: TGCGCCAGCAGCCAACTCTTTCCCGCTCCTCCTACGGGGGAGCAGTACTTC.

V and J are TRBV20-1 and TRBJ2-7; D possibly corresponds to TRBD2 (6 bases). Germline V gene data show CDR1 as DFQATT and CDR2 as SNEGSKA (reference sequence). V was trimmed by 3 bases and J by 2 bases, leaving 23 bases between them. The CDR3 is made up of 17 amino acids. The CDR3 DNA reads as TGCAGTGCTAGTGGGGTCTTAAAGCGGGCCGGACCCTACGAGCAGTACTTC. The encoded protein is CSASGVLKRAGPYEQYF.

The chain carries TRBV28 and TRBJ2-1; possible D gene TRBD2, 7 bases. CDR1 MDHEN and CDR2 SYDVKM come from the germline V gene. This CDR3 comprises 15 residues. V lost 9 bases to trimming and J lost 4 bases, with 19 bases between them. DNA for the CDR3: TGTGCCAGTACCCTAGGGCGGGGGCTGTACAATGAGCAGTTCTTC. The encoded protein is CASTLGRGLYNEQFF.